This TCR beta chain was found in a study of T cell repertoires in cytomegalovirus infection. At the level of the study: Alongside well-studied HLA-B-restricted CMV epitopes, recently identified HLA-C-restricted CMV epitopes were also used. Public signatures in TCR beta pointed to CMV infection and matching HLA type.

V trimming: 2 bases; J trimming: 0 bases; junction bases outside the gene matches: 6. The CDR3 runs to 16 residues. Germline V gene lookup returns CDR1 ENHRY and CDR2 SYGVKD. Study results and limitations: Individuals carrying CMV plus the relevant HLA were identified by cumulative frequency of public TCR beta families. In two of eight donors, the top clonotype was HLA-C-restricted CMV-specific.

On this clonotype: Its specificity is not known.

TCRdb recomputed calls from the reads with MiXCR, one row per CDR3 protein. The repertoire consists of 86,000 or so distinct CDR3 sequences, with about 24% occurring once and the leading ten covering roughly 50%. The sequenced sample was CD8+ T cells from cultured PBMCs, obtained from culture after CMV antigen stimulation. The rearrangement uses TRBV10-3 and TRBJ1-2, with 7 bases fitting TRBD1. This clonotype was sampled from a human donor in good health (CMV status not recorded). Some clones in this sample may be carry-over from other donors' samples. The CDR3 reads CAISEPGQRANYGYTF. CDR3 coding DNA: TGTGCCATCAGTGAGCCGGGACAGAGAGCTAACTATGGCTACACCTTC.